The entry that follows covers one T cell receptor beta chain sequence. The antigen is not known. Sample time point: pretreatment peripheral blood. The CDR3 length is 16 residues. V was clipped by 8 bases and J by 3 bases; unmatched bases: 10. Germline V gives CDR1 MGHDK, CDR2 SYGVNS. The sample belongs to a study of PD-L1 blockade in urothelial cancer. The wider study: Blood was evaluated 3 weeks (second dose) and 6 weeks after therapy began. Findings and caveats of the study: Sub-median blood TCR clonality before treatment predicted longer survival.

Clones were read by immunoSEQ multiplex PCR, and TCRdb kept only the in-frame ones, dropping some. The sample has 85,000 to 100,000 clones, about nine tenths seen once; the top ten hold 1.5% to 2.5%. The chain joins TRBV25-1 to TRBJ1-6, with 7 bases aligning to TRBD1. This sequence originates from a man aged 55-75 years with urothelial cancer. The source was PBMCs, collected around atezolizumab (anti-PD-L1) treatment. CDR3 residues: CASRADRDSYNSPLHF. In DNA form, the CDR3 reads TGTGCCAGCCGAGCGGACCGGGACAGCTATAATTCACCCCTCCACTTT. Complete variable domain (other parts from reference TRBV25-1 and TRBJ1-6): EADIYQTPRYLVIGTGKKITLECSQTMGHDKMYWYQQDPGMELHLIHYSYGVNSTEKGDLSSESTVSRIRTEHFPLTLESARPSHTSQYLCASRADRDSYNSPLHFGNGTRLTVT.